Here is one T cell receptor beta chain with its context. These data originate in a study of control samples from healthy donors and cancer patients. CDR1 and CDR2 from the germline V gene are KGHDR and SFDVKD. The CDR3 length is 16 residues. V gave up 1 base and J gave up 4 bases, with 12 bases separating them. Profiled with immunoSEQ multiplex PCR; TCRdb holds only in-frame clones, not every one. The repertoire holds about 89,000 clones, with approximately 89% as singletons. The clonotype comes from a man aged 25-40 years in good health. Sequencing input: blood. V is TRBV24-1 and J is TRBJ1-4; the D gene is possibly TRBD1 (5 bases). CDR3 amino acids: CATSDFGGEDNEKLFF. CDR3 bases: TGTGCCACCAGTGATTTCGGGGGGGAAGATAATGAAAAACTGTTTTTT.